This TCR beta chain was obtained from a study of cytomegalovirus exposure and HLA in healthy donors (dated by TCRdb to about 2017). About the study as a whole: According to an earlier analysis of a few hundred of the donors, some 180 million T cells yielded some 110 million unique TCR beta sequences and less than 300 Gb of sequence data. Around 330 gigabases of sequencing data and around 85 million unique TCR sequences made up an early release that covered around 640 HLA-typed donors. Of the roughly 400 genotyped donors, 65% to 90% were placed in the genetic ancestry cluster associated with self-reported Caucasian donors. The study was designed to test whether signatures of past pathogen exposure could be identified by cataloging public T cell receptors. The study profiled the T cell repertoires of 500 to 800 subjects by immunosequencing and related them to cytomegalovirus serostatus. Along with the 666-subject first cohort, a separate validation cohort of around 110 different subjects was used. To predict cytomegalovirus infection status, the study combined high-throughput TCR immunosequencing, statistical association of individual TCRs with disease status, and machine learning. A later analysis re-analyzed previously published TCR beta repertoires from roughly 600 donors and added high-resolution HLA genotyping to study TCR occurrence patterns. In the later analysis, no new phenotypic data were used to find candidate immune exposures; instead, reliance was placed on TCR beta sequences and their occurrence across donors. To decide whether each TCR beta V gene segment behaved as functional or pseudogenic, an earlier analysis of approximately 620 of the donors relied on high-throughput TCR beta sequencing. Donor age, sex, ethnicity and CMV serostatus were collected together with the repertoire data. A later genetic analysis used genome-wide SNP genotypes for about 65% of the roughly 700 donors, treating that subset as a discovery cohort. Every repertoire in the discovery cohort had been generated on one and the same sequencing platform. HLA typing included class I and class II loci at four-digit resolution. The number of donors typed differed by locus, with 629-630 for A, B, C, DRB1 and DQB1, roughly 520 for DQA1, approximately 570 for DPA1, and roughly 450 for DPB1. Because of strong linkage in the cohort, roughly five DR-DQ haplotypes were treated as single units for association and clustering. Among 398 genotyped donors of the cohort, an average of about 240,000 unique TCR beta nucleotide sequences were sequenced per donor, about a sixth of them non-productive.

The cohort comprised more than 550 healthy bone marrow donors. At the time of sampling, all cohort members were nominally healthy, though unrecorded immune exposures were likely present. The donor was CMV seropositive and was included in the group of 270 or so seropositive cohort members. Each donor provided a peripheral blood sample, and peripheral blood mononuclear cells were used for TCR beta sequencing. Genomic DNA was extracted from the blood cell samples with the Qiagen DNeasy Blood Extraction Kit. The library relied on the immunoSEQ multiplex PCR assay. The multiplex PCR relied on a mix of 60 forward primers for TCR Vbeta segments and 13 reverse primers for TCR Jbeta segments. A multiplex PCR assay on genomic DNA amplified the CDR3 region of rearranged TCR beta genes. The Illumina HiSeq System was used to sequence the amplified TCR beta libraries as 87-base-pair reads. The study's own analysis went as follows. A later analysis tallied roughly 80 million unique TCR beta chains across the 660 or so repertoires, and approximately 11 million of those chains were shared by two or more donors. Raw reads were error-corrected and collapsed into unique sequences by a nearest-neighbor algorithm in which closely related sequences were merged to remove PCR and sequencing errors. Alignment of CDR3 sequences to IMGT reference sequences was used to assign V, D and J gene segments. For a sequence to be retained, at least a six-nucleotide match to both a V gene segment and a J gene segment was required. A rearrangement counted as productive if the CDR3 had no stop codons and remained in frame with V and J, and every other rearrangement counted as non-productive. Following IMGT convention, CDR3 was defined as the stretch from the second conserved V-encoded cysteine up to the conserved J-encoded phenylalanine. Sequences without an unambiguous match to a single V gene segment were excluded from the earlier analysis of about 600 of the donors. An earlier analysis of some 610 of the donors called V segments functional above 56.7% productive rearrangements and segregating when the between-donor standard deviation exceeded 5%. A statistical classification framework was developed to diagnose cytomegalovirus status using the catalog of TCR beta chain sequences. In a later analysis, V and J genes were assigned by comparing TCR nucleotide sequences against IMGT/GENE-DB human TR gene sequences. A later analysis assigned CDR3 sequences and most-parsimonious VDJ recombination scenarios with the TCRdist pipeline. In a later analysis, every TCR beta chain was defined by the combination of its CDR3 amino acid sequence and its V-gene family, and reads without a unique V-gene family were dropped. A later analysis removed 550 to 650 highly shared, low-generation-probability nucleotide sequences to deal with suspected cross-contamination and a sequencing artifact. In a later analysis, a clonal expansion index was calculated for each public chain from normalized within-repertoire ranks of inferred template counts. In a later analysis, generation probabilities were computed using a VDJ recombination model fitted to out-of-frame rearrangements, and the results were checked against IGoR. In a later analysis, TCR-TCR, TCR-HLA and TCR-CMV co-occurrence was scored with hypergeometric tests, and a repertoire-size bias correction was applied to TCR pairs. To estimate false discovery rates, a later analysis permuted the HLA or CMV assignments 20 times. In a later analysis, co-occurring TCRs were grouped using DBSCAN, and TCRdist sequence similarity was added for clustering within HLA-allele-positive subsets. Co-occurrence clustering excluded repertoires with fewer than 30,000 or more than 120,000 public chains, plus five with anomalous nucleotide sharing. TCRdb took this table from immuneACCESS and kept in-frame rearrangements with V and J called. Such tables lack part of the clones; where checked against another copy, unresolved V genes explain under half of the gap, and the rest is unexplained. Clone size and the V and J calls come from that table; the DNA yielded D and trimming. In this sample the table shows 150,000 to 200,000 clones, 65% to 90% of which occur a single time. The ten most abundant clones make up approximately 6.3% of the sample.

What the study reported, not specific to this receptor: HLA typing was unavailable for some donors at each locus, so association tests used only the typed subset. Because counts were too low, about 18 rarely observed V segments, including chromosome 9 orphons, were excluded from the earlier analysis of fewer than 650 of the donors. In both the original and validation cohorts, the classifier was reported to diagnose cytomegalovirus status with high specificity and sensitivity. The authors suggested that the approach could potentially be generalized to other disease states and immunological phenotypes. A group of highly shared sequence variants was considered likely to be a technical artifact of the sequencing pipeline. V-gene and J-gene trimming of TCR beta chains was associated with a missense DCLRE1C variant in a later genetic analysis, and the association was replicated in an independent cohort. While some public TCRs were present in many individuals, most TCR sequences turned up only very rarely across donors. In a later analysis, HLA-associated TCR beta chains were found to be more clonally expanded and to have lower generation probabilities than equally common non-associated chains. Specific HLA alleles were associated with 15,000 to 20,000 TCR beta sequences at a false discovery rate of 0.05 in a later analysis. This cohort had only TCR beta chains sequenced, and the lack of alpha or paired-chain data limited which features could be detected. A further reported finding was that TCR beta sequences accurately predicted the HLA-A and HLA-B alleles for most subjects in the first cohort. Correlated functional status among segregating V segments might reflect linkage disequilibrium, but an unknown experimental factor could not be ruled out. Some IMGT-functional V segments, including TRBV6-2 and TRBV6-3, could not be told apart with the 87-base-pair reads, so those segments were excluded. A later analysis found that TCR association rates varied across HLA loci, with DRB1 alleles showing the most associated TCRs and HLA-C alleles the fewest. Compared with the approximately 670-donor mean, donors in an Asian-associated ancestry cluster had fewer N-insertions in productive TCRs, according to a later genetic analysis. Immune exposure information for the cohort was limited to CMV serostatus. According to a later analysis, most CMV-associated TCR beta chains appeared to be HLA-restricted, and the HLA associations seemed to be driven largely by CMV exposure. Strong co-occurrence of HLA alleles, especially DR and DQ, made assigning TCR associations to individual alleles difficult. Sequencing depth was assumed to be roughly uniform across donors in the presence/absence analyses, though that assumption may not hold. An earlier analysis of some 590 of the donors showed that most TCR beta V segments appeared in productive rearrangements either about 87% or about 30% of the time, which broadly matched IMGT annotations. A few of the identified cytomegalovirus-associated TCR beta chains were confirmed in vitro to be specific for cytomegalovirus antigens. The study gave a list of over 150 TCR beta chains associated with cytomegalovirus. A later analysis reported that several top co-occurrence clusters appeared linked to parvovirus B19, influenza, CMV and Epstein-Barr virus.

As concerns this clone: There is no known antigen for this receptor. There are no base qualities to consult, and no much larger clone falls within one base.

Including the terminal cysteine and phenylalanine, the CDR3 comprises 15 residues. The retained sequence is limited to the CDR3, 45 bases, with the frame set at the first base. Germline trimming amounts to 6 bases on V and 6 bases on J, with 12 as the count of junction bases outside the gene matches. As encoded in the germline V gene, CDR1 is MDHEN while CDR2 is SYDVKM. The sequence links TRBV28 to TRBJ2-3; the central 7 bases match TRBD1. This receptor was identified in a man aged 40-50 years in good health and CMV-seropositive. Sequences were obtained from PBMCs. The CDR3 reads CASSRYRGGADTQYF. Here is the DNA: TGTGCCAGCAGCCGTTACAGGGGTGGCGCGGATACGCAGTATTTT.